The clone carrying this T cell receptor beta chain was found a few times. Its antigen is not known. This sample is part of a study of shared clonotypes between healthy human individuals. As defined, naive CD8 cells were CD45RO-negative and positively selected for CCR7, with terminally differentiated effector memory CD45RA+ cells excluded. All donors qualified as healthy HIV-negative adults and had experienced no recent acute infections or vaccinations. Points from the study as a whole: Memory subsets generally showed smaller estimated richness than naive subsets did.

Tens of thousands of T cell genomes, or around 0.2 ug DNA, went into the sorted-subset replicate PCRs. The protocol was immunoSEQ multiplex PCR, while the TCRdb copy is restricted to in-frame clones and leaves out a portion. Of around 2.1 million clones listed, just over 90% are singletons. The clonotype comes from a man aged 18 to 29 in good health. Some clones in this sample may be carry-over from other donors' samples. What was sequenced was naive CD8+ T cells from PBMCs.

CDR3 bases: TGTGCCAGCAGTTTTGGGCCCCAGCATTTT. The encoded protein is CASSFGPQHF. The chain couples TRBV28 to TRBJ1-5; no reliable D call. V was clipped by 3 bases and J by 9 bases, with 3 bases between them. The CDR3 is 10 residues long. The germline V gene encodes CDR1 MDHEN and CDR2 SYDVKM.